This paragraph covers one T cell receptor (beta chain) sequence. Since the CDR3 does not end with the conserved phenylalanine or tryptophan, this likely comes from a read error. Because the CDR3's place on the DNA is in doubt, the DNA is left out and the CDR3 is given as listed by TCRdb. The entry originates in a study of T-cell reconstitution after alpha-beta-depleted transplantation in children. The CDR3 is 12 amino acids long, termini counted. Germline loops: CDR1 MGHDK, CDR2 SYGVNS. Unique molecular identifiers were used in preparing the TCRbeta library. TCRdb reanalysed the PCR reads using MiXCR and keeps one entry per CDR3 protein. Of 450,000 to 550,000 distinct CDR3 sequences listed, about an eighth are singletons.

The TCR originated in a female patient between 2 and 10 years old who had a stem cell transplant for aplastic anemia, so the T cells may come from the graft donor. Sample: PBMCs, mostly from graft donor cells, taken 180 days after TCRalphabeta/CD19-depleted stem cell transplant. The chain employs TRBV25-1 and TRBJ2-7; TRBD2, the D gene given by the table, was not confirmed from the DNA. CDR3 region: CASSEEGGEEYL.